This T cell receptor beta chain appears in the sequencing data of a study of shared clonotypes between healthy human individuals. Overall study context: Used for every donor were three CD4 naive, three CD4 memory, two CD8 naive and one CD8 memory plate. General study points: Shared across a few donors were about 4.8% of the naive CD4 clonotypes. Incomplete sequencing of sorted subsets was indicated by rarefaction despite large depth.

In regard to this clone: No antigen is known for it.

Here immunoSEQ multiplex PCR was the method, and the copy in TCRdb shows in-frame clones only, minus some. The data contain 2 million to 2.5 million clones, just under 95% of them singletons. The TCR was taken from a man aged 18 to 30 in good health. Some clones in this sample may be carry-over from other donors' samples. The specimen was naive CD4+ T cells from PBMCs. The subset was: CD45RA+ positively selected.

The CDR3 is CASSPPWGVGLGYEQYF. The CDR3 DNA follows: TGTGCCAGCTCACCACCCTGGGGCGTGGGGCTAGGCTACGAGCAGTACTTC. This chain connects TRBV18 to TRBJ2-7; possible D gene TRBD1, 5 bases. Germline CDR1 and CDR2: KGHSH and LQKENI. V lost 0 bases and J lost 3, with 18 bases in between. The CDR3 runs to 17 residues.